The table lists the clone carrying this T cell receptor (beta chain) with a few counts. The antigen remains undetermined. The data stem from a study of T cells in Graves' hyperthyroidism and ophthalmopathy. Whole-study results and caveats: Peripheral blood also featured most of the thyroid clonotypes expanded above 0.001. Stable hyperthyroidism was separated from ophthalmopathy by a model based on 13 V-J features.

Amplified TCR beta CDR3 regions came from RNA transcripts. RT-PCR in the first round (using the HTBI primer set) targeted the TCR CDR3. TCRdb re-called the multiplex PCR reads with MiXCR, one entry per CDR3 protein. The table has hundreds of thousands of distinct CDR3 sequences, 13% to 15% seen once; the top ten hold approximately 12%. The TCR originated in a woman between 50 and 59 years old with Graves' ophthalmopathy. The specimen was blood.

In nucleotides, the CDR3 is TGTGCCAGTAGTCAGGACAGGGGGCGCGGTATACTGGAGACCCAGTACTTC. Protein sequence: CASSQDRGRGILETQYF. The chain links TRBV19 to TRBJ2-5; TRBD1 aligns across 11 bases. The junction had 13 bases not matched to a gene; V was cut back by 5 bases and J by 5 bases. This CDR3 spans 17 amino acids. Germline V lookup: CDR1 LNHDA, CDR2 SQIVND (reference sequence).